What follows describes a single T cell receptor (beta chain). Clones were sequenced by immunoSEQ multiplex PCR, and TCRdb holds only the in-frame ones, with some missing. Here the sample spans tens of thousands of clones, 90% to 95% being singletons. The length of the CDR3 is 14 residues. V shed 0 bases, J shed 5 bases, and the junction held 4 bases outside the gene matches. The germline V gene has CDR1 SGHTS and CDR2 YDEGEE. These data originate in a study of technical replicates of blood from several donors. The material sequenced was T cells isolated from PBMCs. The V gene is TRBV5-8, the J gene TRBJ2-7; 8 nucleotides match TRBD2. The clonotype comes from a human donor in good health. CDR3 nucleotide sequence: TGTGCCAGCAGCTTGGAGCGGGAGATCCACGAGCAGTACTTC. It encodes CASSLEREIHEQYF.